This TCR beta chain came from a study of graft-versus-host responses after intestinal transplantation. Comments on this clone: Antigen unknown. Within the sample, other DNA sequences also encode this same CDR3.

Measured with immunoSEQ multiplex PCR; TCRdb has only the in-frame clones, and not every one. Here the sample spans about 130,000 clones, about 90% being singletons. With V trimmed by 0 bases and J by 6 bases, 1 base remained unmatched. The length of the CDR3 is 15 residues. Germline lookup yields CDR1 MDHEN and CDR2 SYDVKM. Material: unstimulated CD4+ T cells sorted from spleen or lymph node cells, obtained before intestinal transplant. This chain links TRBV28 with TRBJ1-5, with 11 nucleotides matching TRBD1. This TCR derives from a human donor who received an intestinal transplant. CDR3 residues: CASSLWGQGGQPQHF. Here the CDR3 DNA reads TGTGCCAGCAGTTTATGGGGACAGGGGGGTCAGCCCCAGCATTTT. The full variable domain, completed using reference TRBV28 and TRBJ1-5, is DVKVTQSSRYLVKRTGEKVFLECVQDMDHENMFWYRQDPGLGLRLIYFSYDVKMKEKGDIPEGYSVSREKKERFSLILESASTNQTSMYLCASSLWGQGGQPQHFGDGTRLSIL.